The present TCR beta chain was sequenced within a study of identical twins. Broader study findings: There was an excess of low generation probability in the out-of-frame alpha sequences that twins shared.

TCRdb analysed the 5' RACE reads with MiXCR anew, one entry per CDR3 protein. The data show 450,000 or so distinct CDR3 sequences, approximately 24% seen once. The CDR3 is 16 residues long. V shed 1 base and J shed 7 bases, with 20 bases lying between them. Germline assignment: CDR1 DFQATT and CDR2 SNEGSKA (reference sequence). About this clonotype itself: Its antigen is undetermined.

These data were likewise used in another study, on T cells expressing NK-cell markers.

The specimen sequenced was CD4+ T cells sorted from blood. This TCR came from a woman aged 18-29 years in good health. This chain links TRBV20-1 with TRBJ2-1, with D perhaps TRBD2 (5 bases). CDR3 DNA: TGCAGTGCTAGAGTAGGTGGTGGTAGCGCGGGTAATGAGCAGTTCTTC. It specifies CSARVGGGSAGNEQFF.